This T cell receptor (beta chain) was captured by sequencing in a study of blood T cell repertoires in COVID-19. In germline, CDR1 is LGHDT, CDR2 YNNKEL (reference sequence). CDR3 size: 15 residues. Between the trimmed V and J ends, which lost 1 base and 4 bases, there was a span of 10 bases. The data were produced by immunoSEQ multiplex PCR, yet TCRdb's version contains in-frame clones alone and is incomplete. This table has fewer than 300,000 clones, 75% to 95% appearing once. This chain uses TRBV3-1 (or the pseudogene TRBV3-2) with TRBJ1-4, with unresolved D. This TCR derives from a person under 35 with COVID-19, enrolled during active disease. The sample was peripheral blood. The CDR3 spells CASSQATVLNEKLFF. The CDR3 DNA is TGTGCCAGCAGCCAAGCCACAGTCCTTAATGAAAAACTGTTTTTT.